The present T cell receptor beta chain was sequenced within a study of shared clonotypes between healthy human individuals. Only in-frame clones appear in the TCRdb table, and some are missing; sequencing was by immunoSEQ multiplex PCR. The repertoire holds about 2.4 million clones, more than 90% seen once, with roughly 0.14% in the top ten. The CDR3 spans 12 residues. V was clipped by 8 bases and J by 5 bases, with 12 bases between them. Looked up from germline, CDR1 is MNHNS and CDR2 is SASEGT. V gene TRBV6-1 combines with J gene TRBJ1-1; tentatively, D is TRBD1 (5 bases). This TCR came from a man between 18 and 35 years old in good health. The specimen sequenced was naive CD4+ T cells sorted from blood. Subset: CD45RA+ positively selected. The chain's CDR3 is CASLRVATEAFF. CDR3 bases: TGTGCCAGCCTCAGGGTCGCGACTGAAGCTTTCTTT.